Shown below are 5 T cell receptor beta chains from a single sample sequenced in a study of blood T cells in healthy people across ages (dated by TCRdb to about 2015). Libraries were made using 5' RACE. The instrument was an Illumina HiSeq 2500. The second PCR ran for about 6 to 12 cycles and used a J-beta primer mix along with a sample-barcoded 5' primer. TCRdb passed the public sequencing reads through fastp at Q25 and MiXCR, retaining productive beta sequences. Identical CDR3 protein sequences are pooled into one entry, listed with their most common genes and DNA. The sample data list roughly 930,000 distinct CDR3 sequences, and roughly 48% of these were observed just once. 13% of the sample is in the top ten clones. The sequencing sample was made of blood. These receptors were taken from a man aged 30 to 39 in good health.

This clonotype was seen a handful of times. V and J are TRBV20-1 and TRBJ1-6; TRBD1 might be the D (5 bases). V was cut by 2 bases and J by 8 bases, with 16 bases left in between. The CDR3 consists of 15 residues. The germline gives CDR1 DFQATT, CDR2 SNEGSKA (reference sequence). CDR3 in amino acids: CSARYGRVRDSPLHF. In nucleotides, the CDR3 is TGCAGTGCTAGATATGGCAGGGTGAGAGATTCACCCCTCCACTTT.

This chain uses TRBV6-5 with TRBJ2-1; D is possibly TRBD2 (6 bases). The germline V and J ends were trimmed by 0 bases and 11 bases, with 14 bases remaining between them. In germline, CDR1 is MNHEY, CDR2 SVGAGI. The CDR3 has 14 residues. CDR3 nucleotide sequence: TGTGCCAGCAGTTACTCCACGAACCGGGGGAAGCAGTTCTTC. Encoded protein: CASSYSTNRGKQFF.

This sequence joins TRBV3-1 and TRBJ2-4; the match to TRBD2 covers 10 bases. There are 14 residues in the CDR3. Per the germline V gene, CDR1 is LGHDT and CDR2 is YNNKEL (reference sequence). V lost 3 bases to trimming and J lost 8 bases; unmatched junction nucleotides: 4. Written as DNA, the CDR3 is TGTGCCAGCAGCCACAGCGGGGGGGCGTACATTCAGTACTTC. Protein: CASSHSGGAYIQYF.

Concerning this clonotype itself: Its ends do not fully match the called genes, so a read error is possible. CDR3 DNA: TGTGCCAGCAGGATAACAGGGGCGGCCTCCGACGAGCAGTACTTC. It yields the protein CASRITGAASDEQYF. This chain joins TRBV6-2 or TRBV6-3 and TRBJ2-4; 7 bases fit TRBD1. The end of the DNA fits TRBJ2-7 better, so the J call may be wrong. Germline V lookup: CDR1 MNHEY, CDR2 SVGEGT. The CDR3 sequence is 15 residues long.

This clonotype was seen only a few times. The V call is TRBV28, the J call TRBJ1-1; D gene unclear. Trimming shortened V by 4 bases and J by 7 bases, and 10 bases separated the two germline ends. Germline CDR1 reads MDHEN; CDR2 reads SYDVKM. This CDR3 is 12 amino acids long. This chain's CDR3 is CASSSARVEAFF. The CDR3 nucleotides are TGTGCCAGCAGTTCCGCCCGAGTTGAAGCTTTCTTT.